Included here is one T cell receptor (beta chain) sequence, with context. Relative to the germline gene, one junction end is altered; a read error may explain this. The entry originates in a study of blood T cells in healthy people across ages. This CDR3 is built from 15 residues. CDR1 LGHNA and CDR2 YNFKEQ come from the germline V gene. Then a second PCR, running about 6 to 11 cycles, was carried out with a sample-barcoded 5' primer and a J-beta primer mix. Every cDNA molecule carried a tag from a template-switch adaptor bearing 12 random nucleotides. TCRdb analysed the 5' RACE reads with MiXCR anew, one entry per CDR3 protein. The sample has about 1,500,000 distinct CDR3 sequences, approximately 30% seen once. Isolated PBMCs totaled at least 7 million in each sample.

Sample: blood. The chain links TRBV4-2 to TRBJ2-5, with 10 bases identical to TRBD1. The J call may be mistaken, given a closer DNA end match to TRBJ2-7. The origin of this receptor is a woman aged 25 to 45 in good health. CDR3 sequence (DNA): TGTGCCGGCAGCCAACGGACAGGGGGGAACTACGAGCAGTACTTC. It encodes CAGSQRTGGNYEQYF.